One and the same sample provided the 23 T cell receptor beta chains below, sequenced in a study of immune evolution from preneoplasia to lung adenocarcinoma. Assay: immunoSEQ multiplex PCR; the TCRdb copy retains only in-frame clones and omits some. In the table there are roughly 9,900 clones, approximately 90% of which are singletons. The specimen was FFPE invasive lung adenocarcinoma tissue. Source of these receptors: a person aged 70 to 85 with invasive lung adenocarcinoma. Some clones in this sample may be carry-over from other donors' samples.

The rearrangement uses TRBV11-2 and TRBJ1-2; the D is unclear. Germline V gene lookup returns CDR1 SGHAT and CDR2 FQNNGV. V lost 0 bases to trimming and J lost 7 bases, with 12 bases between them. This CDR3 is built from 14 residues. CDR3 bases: TGTGCCAGCAGCTTAGACAGTAGCATGCGTGGCTACACCTTC. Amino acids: CASSLDSSMRGYTF.

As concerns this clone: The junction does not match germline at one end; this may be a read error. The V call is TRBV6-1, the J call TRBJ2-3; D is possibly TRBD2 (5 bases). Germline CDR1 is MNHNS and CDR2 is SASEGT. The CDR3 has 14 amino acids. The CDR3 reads CANSAERSPDTQYF. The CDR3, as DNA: TGTGCCAACAGTGCGGAGCGGTCCCCAGATACGCAGTATTTT.

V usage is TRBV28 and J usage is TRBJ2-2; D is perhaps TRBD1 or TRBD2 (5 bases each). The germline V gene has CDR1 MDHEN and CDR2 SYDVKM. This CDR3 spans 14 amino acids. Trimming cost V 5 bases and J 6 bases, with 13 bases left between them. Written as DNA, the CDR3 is TGTGCCAGCAGTCCACCGGGGCCGGCCGGGGAGCTGTTTTTT. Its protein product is CASSPPGPAGELFF.

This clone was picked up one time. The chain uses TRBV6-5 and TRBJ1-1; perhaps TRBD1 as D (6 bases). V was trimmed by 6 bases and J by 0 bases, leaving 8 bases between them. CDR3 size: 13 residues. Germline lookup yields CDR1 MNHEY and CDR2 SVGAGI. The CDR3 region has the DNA TGTGCCAGCAGCGGACAGATGAACACTGAAGCTTTCTTT. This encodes CASSGQMNTEAFF.

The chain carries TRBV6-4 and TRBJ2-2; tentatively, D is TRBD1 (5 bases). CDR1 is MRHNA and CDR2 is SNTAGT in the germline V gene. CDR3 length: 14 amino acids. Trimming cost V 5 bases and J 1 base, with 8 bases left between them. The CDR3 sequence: CASSKGLNTGELFF. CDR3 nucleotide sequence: TGTGCCAGCAGTAAGGGGCTGAACACCGGGGAGCTGTTTTTT.

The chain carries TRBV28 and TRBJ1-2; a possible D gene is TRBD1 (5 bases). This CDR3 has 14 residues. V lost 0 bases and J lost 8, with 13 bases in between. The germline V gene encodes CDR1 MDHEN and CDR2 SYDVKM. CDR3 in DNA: TGTGCCAGCAGTTTATGGGGGGAGAGCAAGGGCTACACCTTC. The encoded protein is CASSLWGESKGYTF.

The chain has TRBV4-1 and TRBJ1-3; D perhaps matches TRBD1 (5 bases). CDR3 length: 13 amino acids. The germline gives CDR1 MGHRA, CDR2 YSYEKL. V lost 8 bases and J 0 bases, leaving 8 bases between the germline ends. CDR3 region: CASAGLSGNTIYF. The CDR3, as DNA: TGCGCCAGCGCGGGGCTCTCTGGAAACACCATATATTTT.

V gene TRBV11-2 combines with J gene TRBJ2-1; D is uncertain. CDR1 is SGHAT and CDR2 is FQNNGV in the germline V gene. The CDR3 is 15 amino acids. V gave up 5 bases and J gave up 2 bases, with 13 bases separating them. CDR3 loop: CASSPYLLPYNEQFF. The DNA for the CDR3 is TGTGCCAGCAGCCCATACCTACTGCCCTACAATGAGCAGTTCTTC.

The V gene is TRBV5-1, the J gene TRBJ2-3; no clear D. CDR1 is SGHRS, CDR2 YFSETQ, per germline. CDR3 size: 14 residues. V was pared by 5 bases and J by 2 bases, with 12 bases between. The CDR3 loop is CASSQQNPTDTQYF. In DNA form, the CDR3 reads TGCGCCAGCAGTCAACAGAACCCCACAGATACGCAGTATTTT.

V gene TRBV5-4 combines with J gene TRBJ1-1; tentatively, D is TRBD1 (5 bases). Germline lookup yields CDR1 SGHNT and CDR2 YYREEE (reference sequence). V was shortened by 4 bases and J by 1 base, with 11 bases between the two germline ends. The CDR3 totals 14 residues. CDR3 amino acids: CASSRTTGNTEAFF. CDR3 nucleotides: TGTGCCAGCAGCCGCACTACAGGGAACACTGAAGCTTTCTTT.

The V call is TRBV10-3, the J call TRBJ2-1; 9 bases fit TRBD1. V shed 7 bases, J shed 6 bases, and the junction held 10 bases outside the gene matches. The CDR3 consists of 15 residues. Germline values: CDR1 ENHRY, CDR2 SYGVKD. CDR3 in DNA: TGTGCCATCACCTTGGGGACAGGGTTAGGCAATGAGCAGTTCTTC. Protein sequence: CAITLGTGLGNEQFF.

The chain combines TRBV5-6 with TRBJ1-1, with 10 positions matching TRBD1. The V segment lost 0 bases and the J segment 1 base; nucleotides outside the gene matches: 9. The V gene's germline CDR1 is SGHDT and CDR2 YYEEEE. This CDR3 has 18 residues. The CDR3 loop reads CASSLGLDRGWENTEAFF. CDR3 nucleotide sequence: TGTGCCAGCAGCTTGGGGTTGGACAGGGGGTGGGAGAACACTGAAGCTTTCTTT.

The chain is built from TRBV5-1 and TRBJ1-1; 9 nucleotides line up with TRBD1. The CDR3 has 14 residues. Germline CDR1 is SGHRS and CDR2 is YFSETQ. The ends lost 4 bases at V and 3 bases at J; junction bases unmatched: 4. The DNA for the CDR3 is TGCGCCAGCAGCAAGGACAGGGGAGACACTGAAGCTTTCTTT. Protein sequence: CASSKDRGDTEAFF.

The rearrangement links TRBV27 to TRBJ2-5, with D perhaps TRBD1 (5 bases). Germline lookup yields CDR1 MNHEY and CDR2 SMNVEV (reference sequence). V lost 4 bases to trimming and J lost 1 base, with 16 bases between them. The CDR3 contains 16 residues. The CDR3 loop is CASSSVTGWGQETQYF. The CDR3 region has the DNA TGTGCCAGCAGTTCCGTTACAGGCTGGGGCCAAGAGACCCAGTACTTC.

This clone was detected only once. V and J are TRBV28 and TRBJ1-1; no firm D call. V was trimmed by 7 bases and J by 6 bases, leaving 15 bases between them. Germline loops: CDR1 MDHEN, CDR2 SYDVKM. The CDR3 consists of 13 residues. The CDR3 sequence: CASIPSGEAEAFF. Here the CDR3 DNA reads TGTGCCAGCATTCCCTCCGGGGAGGCTGAAGCTTTCTTT.

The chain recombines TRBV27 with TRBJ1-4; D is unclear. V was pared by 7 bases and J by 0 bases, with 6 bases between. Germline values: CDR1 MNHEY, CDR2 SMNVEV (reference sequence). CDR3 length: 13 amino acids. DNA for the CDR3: TGTGCCAGCAAAACAGCAACTAATGAAAAACTGTTTTTT. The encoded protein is CASKTATNEKLFF.

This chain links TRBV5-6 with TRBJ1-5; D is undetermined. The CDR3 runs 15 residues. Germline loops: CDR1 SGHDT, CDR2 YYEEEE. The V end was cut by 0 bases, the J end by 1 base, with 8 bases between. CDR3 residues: CASSLGQSSNQPQHF. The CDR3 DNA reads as TGTGCCAGCAGCTTGGGACAATCCAGCAATCAGCCCCAGCATTTT. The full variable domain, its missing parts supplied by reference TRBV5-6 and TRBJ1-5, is DAGVTQSPTHLIKTRGQQVTLRCSPKSGHDTVSWYQQALGQGPQFIFQYYEEEERQRGNFPDRFSGHQFPNYSSELNVNALLLGDSALYLCASSLGQSSNQPQHFGDGTRLSIL.

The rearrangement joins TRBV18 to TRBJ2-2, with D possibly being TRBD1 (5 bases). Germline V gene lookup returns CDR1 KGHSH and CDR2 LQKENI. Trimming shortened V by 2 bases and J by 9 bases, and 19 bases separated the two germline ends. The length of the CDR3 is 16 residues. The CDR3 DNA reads TGTGCCAGCTCACCAAACAGGCTGCTCACCAGCAGGGAGCTGTTTTTT. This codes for CASSPNRLLTSRELFF.

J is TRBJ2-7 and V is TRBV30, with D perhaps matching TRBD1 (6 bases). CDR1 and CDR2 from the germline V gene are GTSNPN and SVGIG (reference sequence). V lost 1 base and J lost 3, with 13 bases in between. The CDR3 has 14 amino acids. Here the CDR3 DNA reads TGTGCCTGGAGTGCTCAGGGGCCCTACTACGAGCAGTACTTC. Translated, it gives CAWSAQGPYYEQYF.

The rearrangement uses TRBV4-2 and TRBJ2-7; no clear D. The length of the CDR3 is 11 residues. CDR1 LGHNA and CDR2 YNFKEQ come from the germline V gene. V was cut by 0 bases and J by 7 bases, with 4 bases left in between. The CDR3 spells CASSQDWEQYF. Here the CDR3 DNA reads TGTGCCAGCAGCCAAGACTGGGAGCAGTACTTC.

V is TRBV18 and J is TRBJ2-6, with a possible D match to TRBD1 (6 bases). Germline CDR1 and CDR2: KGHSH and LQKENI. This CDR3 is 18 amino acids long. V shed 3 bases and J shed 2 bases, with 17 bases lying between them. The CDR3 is CASSPVFSGAAGANVLTF. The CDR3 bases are TGTGCCAGCTCACCCGTCTTTTCAGGGGCGGCTGGGGCCAACGTCCTGACTTTC.

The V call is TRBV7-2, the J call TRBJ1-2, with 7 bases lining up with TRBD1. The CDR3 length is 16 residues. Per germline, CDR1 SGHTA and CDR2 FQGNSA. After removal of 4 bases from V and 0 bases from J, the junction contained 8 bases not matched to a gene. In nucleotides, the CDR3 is TGTGCCAGCAGCTACAGACAGGGAGCCCCTAACTATGGCTACACCTTC. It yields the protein CASSYRQGAPNYGYTF.

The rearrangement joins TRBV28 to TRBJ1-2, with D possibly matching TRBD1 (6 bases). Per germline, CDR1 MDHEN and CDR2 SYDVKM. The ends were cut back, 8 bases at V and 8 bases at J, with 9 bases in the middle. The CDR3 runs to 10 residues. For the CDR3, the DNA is TGTGCCAGCTCGGGACAAGGCTACACCTTC. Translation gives CASSGQGYTF.